This TCR beta chain was sequenced in a study of response to subunit inactivated influenza vaccine. J lost 2 bases, V lost 5 bases, and 2 bases had no gene match. There are 14 residues in the CDR3. Germline CDR1 is DFQATT and CDR2 is SNEGSKA (reference sequence). Many counts were recorded for this clonotype. One entry per CDR3 protein results from TCRdb running MiXCR on the RT-PCR reads. Of about 540,000 distinct CDR3 sequences detected, around 25% appear once; the ten largest clones hold 2.8%. These data were also filed under a second study, of T cells expressing NK-cell markers. That study adds: Production of TCR beta cDNA relied on 5'RACE template switching with UMIs. Repertoire data for TCR beta were derived from sorted T cells (CD3+CD56+NKG2C+, CD3+CD56+NKG2C- and CD3+CD56-NKG2C+).

The sequencing here drew on CD4+ T cells sorted from PBMCs, taken 11 to 12 days after vaccination. The receptor's source is a man between 45 and 60 years old who received an inactivated influenza vaccine. The chain combines TRBV20-1 with TRBJ1-5; 11 bases match TRBD1. This CDR3 is CSAGTGGGNQPQHF. The CDR3 bases are TGCAGTGCTGGGACAGGGGGTGGCAATCAGCCCCAGCATTTT.